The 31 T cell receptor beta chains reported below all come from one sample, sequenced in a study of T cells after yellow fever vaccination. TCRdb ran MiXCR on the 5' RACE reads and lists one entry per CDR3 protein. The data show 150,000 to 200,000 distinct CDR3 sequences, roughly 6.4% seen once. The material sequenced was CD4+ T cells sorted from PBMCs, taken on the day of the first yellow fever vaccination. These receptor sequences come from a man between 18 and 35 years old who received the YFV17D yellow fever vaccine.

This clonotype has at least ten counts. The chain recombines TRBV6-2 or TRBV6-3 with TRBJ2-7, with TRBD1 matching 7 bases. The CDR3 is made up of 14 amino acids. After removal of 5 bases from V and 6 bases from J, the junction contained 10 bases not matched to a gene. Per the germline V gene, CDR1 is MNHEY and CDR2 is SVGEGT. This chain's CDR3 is CASSRLTGIREQYV. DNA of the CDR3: TGTGCCAGCAGTCGGCTGACAGGGATTCGCGAGCAGTACGTC.

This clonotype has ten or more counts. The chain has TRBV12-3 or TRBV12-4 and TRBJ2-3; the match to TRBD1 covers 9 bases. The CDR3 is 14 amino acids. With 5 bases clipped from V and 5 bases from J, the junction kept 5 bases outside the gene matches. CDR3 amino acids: CASSLWTGEDTQYF. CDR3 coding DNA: TGTGCCAGCAGTCTATGGACAGGGGAAGATACGCAGTATTTT.

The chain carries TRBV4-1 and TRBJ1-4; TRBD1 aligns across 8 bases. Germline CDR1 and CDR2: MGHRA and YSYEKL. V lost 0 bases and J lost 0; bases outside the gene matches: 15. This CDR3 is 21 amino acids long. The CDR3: CASSQDWPGSLTGATNEKLFF. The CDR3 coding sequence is TGCGCCAGCAGCCAAGATTGGCCCGGATCCCTGACAGGGGCAACTAATGAAAAACTGTTTTTT.

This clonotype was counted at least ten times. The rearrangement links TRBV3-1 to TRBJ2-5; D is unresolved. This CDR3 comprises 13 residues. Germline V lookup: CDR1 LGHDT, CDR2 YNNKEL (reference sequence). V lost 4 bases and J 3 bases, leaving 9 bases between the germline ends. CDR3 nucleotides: TGTGCCAGCAGCCGCCATGTCGAAGAGACCCAGTACTTC. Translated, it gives CASSRHVEETQYF.

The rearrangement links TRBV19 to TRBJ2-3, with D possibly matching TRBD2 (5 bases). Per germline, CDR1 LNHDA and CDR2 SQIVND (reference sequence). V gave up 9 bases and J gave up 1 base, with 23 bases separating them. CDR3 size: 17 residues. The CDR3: CARSPGLIYSGTDTQYF. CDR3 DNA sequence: TGTGCCAGGAGCCCCGGACTCATCTACAGTGGCACAGATACGCAGTATTTT. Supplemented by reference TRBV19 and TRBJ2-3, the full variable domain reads DGGITQSPKYLFRKEGQNVTLSCEQNLNHDAMYWYRQDPGQGLRLIYYSQIVNDFQKGDIAEGYSVSREKKESFPLTVTSAQKNPTAFYLCARSPGLIYSGTDTQYFGPGTRLTVL.

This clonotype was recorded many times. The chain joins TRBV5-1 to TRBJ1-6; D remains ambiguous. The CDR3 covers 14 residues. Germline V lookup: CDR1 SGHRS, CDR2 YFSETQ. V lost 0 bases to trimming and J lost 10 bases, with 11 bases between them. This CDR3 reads CASSLGTPGSPLHF. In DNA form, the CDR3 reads TGCGCCAGCAGCTTGGGTACCCCCGGGTCACCCCTCCACTTT. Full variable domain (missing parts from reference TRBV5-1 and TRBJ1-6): KAGVTQTPRYLIKTRGQQVTLSCSPISGHRSVSWYQQTPGQGLQFLFEYFSETQRNKGNFPGRFSGRQFSNSRSEMNVSTLELGDSALYLCASSLGTPGSPLHFGNGTRLTVT.

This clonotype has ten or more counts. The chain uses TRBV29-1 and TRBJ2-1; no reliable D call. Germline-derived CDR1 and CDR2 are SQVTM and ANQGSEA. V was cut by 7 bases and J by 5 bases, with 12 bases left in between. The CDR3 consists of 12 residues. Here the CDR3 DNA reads TGCAGCGGGATTCAAAACCACAATGAGCAGTTCTTC. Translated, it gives CSGIQNHNEQFF.

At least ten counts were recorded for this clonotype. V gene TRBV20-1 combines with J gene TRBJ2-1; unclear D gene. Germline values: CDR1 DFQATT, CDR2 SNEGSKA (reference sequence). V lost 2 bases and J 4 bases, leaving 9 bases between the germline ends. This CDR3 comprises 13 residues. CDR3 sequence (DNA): TGCAGTGCTAGACGGCGTAATTACAATGAGCAGTTCTTC. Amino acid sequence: CSARRRNYNEQFF.

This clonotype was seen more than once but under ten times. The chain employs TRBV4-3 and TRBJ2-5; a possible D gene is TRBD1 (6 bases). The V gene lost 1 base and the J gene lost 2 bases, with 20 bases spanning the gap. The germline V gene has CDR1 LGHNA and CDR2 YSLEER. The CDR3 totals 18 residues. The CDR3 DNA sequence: TGCGCCAGCAGCCAAGGCTGGAAAGTCTGGGGGCCGCAAGAGACCCAGTACTTC. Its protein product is CASSQGWKVWGPQETQYF.

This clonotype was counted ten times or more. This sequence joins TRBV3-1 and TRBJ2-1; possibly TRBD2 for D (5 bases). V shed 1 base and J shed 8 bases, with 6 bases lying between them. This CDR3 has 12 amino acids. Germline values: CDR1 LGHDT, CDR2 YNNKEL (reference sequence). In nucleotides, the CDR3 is TGTGCCAGCAGCCAAGGGACTCATGAGCAGTTCTTC. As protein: CASSQGTHEQFF.

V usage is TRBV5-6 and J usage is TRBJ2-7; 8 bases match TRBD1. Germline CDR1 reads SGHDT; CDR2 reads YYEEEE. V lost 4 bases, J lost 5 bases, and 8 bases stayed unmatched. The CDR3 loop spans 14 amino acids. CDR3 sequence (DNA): TGTGCCAGCAGCCCAAGGGACAGGATGAACGAGCAGTACTTC. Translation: CASSPRDRMNEQYF.

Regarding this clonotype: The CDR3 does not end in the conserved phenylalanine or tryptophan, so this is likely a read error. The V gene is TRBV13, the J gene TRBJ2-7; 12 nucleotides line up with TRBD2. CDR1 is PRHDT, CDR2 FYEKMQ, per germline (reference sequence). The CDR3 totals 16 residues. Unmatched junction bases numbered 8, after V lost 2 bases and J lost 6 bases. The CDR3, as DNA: TGTGCCAGCAGCTTATACTCTAGCGGGGGGGCAGGCGAGCAGTACATC. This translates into CASSLYSSGGAGEQYI.

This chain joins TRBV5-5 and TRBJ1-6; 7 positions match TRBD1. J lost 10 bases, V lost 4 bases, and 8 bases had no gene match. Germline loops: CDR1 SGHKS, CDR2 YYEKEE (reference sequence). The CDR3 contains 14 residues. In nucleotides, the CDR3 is TGTGCCAGCAGCGTCGAAGGGGGCGGATCACCCCTCCACTTT. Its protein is CASSVEGGGSPLHF.

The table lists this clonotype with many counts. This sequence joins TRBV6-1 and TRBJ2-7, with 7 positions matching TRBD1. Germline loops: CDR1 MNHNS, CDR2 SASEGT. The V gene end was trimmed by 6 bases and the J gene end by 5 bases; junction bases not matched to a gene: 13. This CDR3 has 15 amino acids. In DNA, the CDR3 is TGTGCCAGCAGGACCAGACAGGGTCGGGGCGACGAGCAGTACTTC. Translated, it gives CASRTRQGRGDEQYF.

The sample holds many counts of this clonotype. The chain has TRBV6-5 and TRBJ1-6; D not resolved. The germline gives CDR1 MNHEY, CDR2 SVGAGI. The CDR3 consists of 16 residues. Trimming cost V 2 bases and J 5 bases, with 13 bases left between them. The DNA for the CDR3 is TGTGCCAGCAGTTACGCTGGGTCGGGCGATAATTCACCCCTCCACTTT. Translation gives CASSYAGSGDNSPLHF.

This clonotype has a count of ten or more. The CDR3 DNA sequence: TGCAGTGCTAGACTGACACCAAACTATGGCTACACCTTC. Protein sequence: CSARLTPNYGYTF. This chain links TRBV20-1 with TRBJ1-2; D is uncertain. There are 13 residues in the CDR3. V shed 2 bases and J shed 2 bases, with 9 bases lying between them. Germline CDR1 DFQATT, CDR2 SNEGSKA (reference sequence).

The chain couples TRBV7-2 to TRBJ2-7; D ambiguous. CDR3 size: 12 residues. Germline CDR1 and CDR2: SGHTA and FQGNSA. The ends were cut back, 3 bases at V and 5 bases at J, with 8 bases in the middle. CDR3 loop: CASSFTGHEQYF. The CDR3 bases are TGTGCCAGCAGCTTTACTGGTCACGAGCAGTACTTC.

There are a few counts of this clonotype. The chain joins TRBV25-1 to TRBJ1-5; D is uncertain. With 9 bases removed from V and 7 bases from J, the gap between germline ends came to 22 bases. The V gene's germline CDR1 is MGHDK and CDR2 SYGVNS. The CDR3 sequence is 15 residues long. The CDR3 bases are TGTGCCAGTTCAGGTCGGGAGTCTCTAGAGCAGCCCCAGCATTTT. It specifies CASSGRESLEQPQHF.

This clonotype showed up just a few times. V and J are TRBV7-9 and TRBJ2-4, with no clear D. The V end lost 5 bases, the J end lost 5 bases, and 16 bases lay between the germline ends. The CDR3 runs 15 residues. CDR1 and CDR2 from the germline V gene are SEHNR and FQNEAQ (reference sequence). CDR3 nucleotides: TGTGCCAGCAGCCCCCGAGGCTTCCACCAAAACATTCAGTACTTC. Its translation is CASSPRGFHQNIQYF.

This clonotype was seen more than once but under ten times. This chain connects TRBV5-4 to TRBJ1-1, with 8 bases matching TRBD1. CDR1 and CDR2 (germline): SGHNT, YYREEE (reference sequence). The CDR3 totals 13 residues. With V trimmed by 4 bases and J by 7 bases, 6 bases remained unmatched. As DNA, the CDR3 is TGTGCCAGCAGCGCGGGACAGGCAGGTGAAGCTTTCTTT. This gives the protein CASSAGQAGEAFF. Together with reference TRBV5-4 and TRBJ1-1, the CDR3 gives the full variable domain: ETGVTQSPTHLIKTRGQQVTLRCSSQSGHNTVSWYQQALGQGPQFIFQYYREEENGRGNFPPRFSGLQFPNYSSELNVNALELDDSALYLCASSAGQAGEAFFGQGTRLTVV.

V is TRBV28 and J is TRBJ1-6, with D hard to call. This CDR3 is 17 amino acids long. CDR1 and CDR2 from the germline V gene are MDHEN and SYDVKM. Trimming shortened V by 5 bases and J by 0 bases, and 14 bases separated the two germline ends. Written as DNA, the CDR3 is TGTGCCAGCAGTCCCGGGCTGACCTGCTCCTATAATTCACCCCTCCACTTT. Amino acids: CASSPGLTCSYNSPLHF. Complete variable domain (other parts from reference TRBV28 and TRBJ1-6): DVKVTQSSRYLVKRTGEKVFLECVQDMDHENMFWYRQDPGLGLRLIYFSYDVKMKEKGDIPEGYSVSREKKERFSLILESASTNQTSMYLCASSPGLTCSYNSPLHFGNGTRLTVT.

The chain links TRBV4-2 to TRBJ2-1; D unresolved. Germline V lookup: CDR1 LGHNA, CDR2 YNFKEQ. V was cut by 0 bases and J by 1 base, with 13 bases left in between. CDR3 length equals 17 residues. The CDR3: CASSQDIPTRSYNEQFF. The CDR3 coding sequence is TGTGCCAGCAGCCAAGATATCCCTACGAGGTCCTACAATGAGCAGTTCTTC.

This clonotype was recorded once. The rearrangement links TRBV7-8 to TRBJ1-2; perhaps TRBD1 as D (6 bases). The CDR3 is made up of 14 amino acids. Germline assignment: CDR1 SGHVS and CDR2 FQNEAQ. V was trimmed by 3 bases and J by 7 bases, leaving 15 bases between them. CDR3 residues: CASSFRGACFGYTF. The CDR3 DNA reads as TGTGCCAGCAGCTTCCGGGGGGCCTGTTTTGGCTACACCTTC.

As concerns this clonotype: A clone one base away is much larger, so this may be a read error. The CDR3 sequence: CASSHRQGFYEQYV. The CDR3 DNA sequence: TGTGCCAGCAGCCACCGACAGGGATTCTACGAGCAGTACGTC. V is TRBV5-6 and J is TRBJ2-7; 7 bases map to TRBD1. Germline CDR1 and CDR2: SGHDT and YYEEEE. This CDR3 region has 14 residues. V dropped 4 bases and J dropped 3; count of bases not matched to a gene: 7.

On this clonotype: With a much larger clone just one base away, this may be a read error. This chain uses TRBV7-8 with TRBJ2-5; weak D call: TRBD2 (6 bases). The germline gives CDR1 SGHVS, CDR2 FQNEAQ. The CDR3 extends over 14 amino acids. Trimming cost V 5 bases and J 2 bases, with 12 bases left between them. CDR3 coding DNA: TGTGCCAGCAGCGCCTCTAGCGTTCAAGAGACCCAGTACTTC. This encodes CASSASSVQETQYF.

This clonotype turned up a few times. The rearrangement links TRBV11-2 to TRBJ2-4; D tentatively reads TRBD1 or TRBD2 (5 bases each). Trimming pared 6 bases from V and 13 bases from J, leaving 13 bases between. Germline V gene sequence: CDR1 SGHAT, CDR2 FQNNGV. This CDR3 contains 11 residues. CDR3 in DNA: TGTGCCAGCAGTGGTCCAGAGGGGCAGTACTTC. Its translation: CASSGPEGQYF.

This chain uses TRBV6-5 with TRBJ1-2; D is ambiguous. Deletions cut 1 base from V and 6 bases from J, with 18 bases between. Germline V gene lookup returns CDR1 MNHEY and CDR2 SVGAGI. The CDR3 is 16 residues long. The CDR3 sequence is CASSYYPGRDRHGYTF. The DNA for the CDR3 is TGTGCCAGCAGTTACTATCCTGGGAGAGATCGGCATGGCTACACCTTC.

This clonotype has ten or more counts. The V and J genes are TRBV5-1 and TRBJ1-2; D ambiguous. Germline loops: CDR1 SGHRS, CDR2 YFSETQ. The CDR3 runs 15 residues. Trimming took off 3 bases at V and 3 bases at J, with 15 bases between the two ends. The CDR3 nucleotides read TGCGCCAGCAGCTCCACGGCCCGCCCCGACTATGGCTACACCTTC. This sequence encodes CASSSTARPDYGYTF.

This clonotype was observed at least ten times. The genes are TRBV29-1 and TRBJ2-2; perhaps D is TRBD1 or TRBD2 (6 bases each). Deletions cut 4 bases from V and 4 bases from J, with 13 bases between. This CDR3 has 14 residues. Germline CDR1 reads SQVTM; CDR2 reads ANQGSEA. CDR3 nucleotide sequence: TGCAGCGTTGCGACGGGGGCGGTCACCGGGGAGCTGTTTTTT. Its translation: CSVATGAVTGELFF.

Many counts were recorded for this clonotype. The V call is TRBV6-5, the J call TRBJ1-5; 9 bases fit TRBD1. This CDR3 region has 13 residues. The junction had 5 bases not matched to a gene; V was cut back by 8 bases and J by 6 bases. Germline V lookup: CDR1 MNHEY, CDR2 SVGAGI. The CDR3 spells CASRDREGQPQHF. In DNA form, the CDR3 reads TGTGCCAGCCGGGACAGGGAAGGTCAGCCCCAGCATTTT.

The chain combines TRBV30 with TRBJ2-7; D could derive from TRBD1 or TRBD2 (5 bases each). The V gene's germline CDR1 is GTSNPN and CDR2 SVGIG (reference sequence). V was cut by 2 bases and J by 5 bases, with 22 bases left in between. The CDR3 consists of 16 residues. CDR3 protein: CAWSKFIPGPKDEQYF. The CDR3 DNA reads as TGTGCCTGGAGTAAGTTCATACCGGGGCCGAAGGACGAGCAGTACTTC.